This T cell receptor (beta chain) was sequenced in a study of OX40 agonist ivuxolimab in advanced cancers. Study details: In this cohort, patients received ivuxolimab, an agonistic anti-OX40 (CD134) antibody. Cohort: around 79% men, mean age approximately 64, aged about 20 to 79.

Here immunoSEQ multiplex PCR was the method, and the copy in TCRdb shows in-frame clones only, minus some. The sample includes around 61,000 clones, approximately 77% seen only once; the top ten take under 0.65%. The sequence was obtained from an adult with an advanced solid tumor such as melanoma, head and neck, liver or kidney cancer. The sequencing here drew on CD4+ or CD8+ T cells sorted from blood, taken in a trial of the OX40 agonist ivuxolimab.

CDR3 protein: CASSSVGFSYGYTF. CDR3 sequence (DNA): TGTGCCAGTAGCTCCGTAGGTTTCTCCTATGGCTACACCTTC. The rearrangement links TRBV19 to TRBJ1-2; D unclear. The CDR3 spans 14 residues. Per the germline V gene, CDR1 is LNHDA and CDR2 is SQIVND (reference sequence). V was shortened by 6 bases and J by 4 bases, with 15 bases between the two germline ends.